This entry lists 10 T cell receptor beta chains sequenced from one sample in a study of blood T cells in healthy people across ages. The use of a sample-barcoded 5' primer and a J-beta primer mix characterized a second PCR of roughly 7 to 12 cycles. TCRdb reprocessed the 5' RACE reads via MiXCR and lists one record per CDR3 protein. The profile covers roughly 650,000 distinct CDR3 sequences, with approximately 30% appearing a single time and approximately 15% taken by the ten largest. The sample consisted of blood. The receptor source for this set is a woman aged 80 or older in good health.

The CDR3 DNA reads as TGCGCCAGCAGCAAAAAACAGGGGCAGTCGGTAATGAACACTGAAGCTTTCTTT. Its protein is CASSKKQGQSVMNTEAFF. This rearrangement joins TRBV5-1 to TRBJ1-1, with 7 bases fitting TRBD1. The CDR3 runs 18 residues. V lost 4 bases to trimming and J lost 0 bases; unmatched junction nucleotides: 15. CDR1 is SGHRS and CDR2 is YFSETQ in the germline V gene. The variable domain in full, completed from reference TRBV5-1 and TRBJ1-1, reads KAGVTQTPRYLIKTRGQQVTLSCSPISGHRSVSWYQQTPGQGLQFLFEYFSETQRNKGNFPGRFSGRQFSNSRSEMNVSTLELGDSALYLCASSKKQGQSVMNTEAFFGQGTRLTVV.

This clonotype was observed at least ten times. V and J are TRBV29-1 and TRBJ2-3; 10 nucleotides agree with TRBD2. V was pared by 6 bases and J by 6 bases, with 6 bases of the junction left unmatched. Germline loops: CDR1 SQVTM, CDR2 ANQGSEA. CDR3 length: 13 residues. As DNA, the CDR3 is TGCAGCGTGGAGCGGGGGGGCGCGGATACGCAGTATTTT. Protein sequence: CSVERGGADTQYF.

This clonotype was seen once. The chain links TRBV7-2 to TRBJ2-1; D tentatively reads TRBD1 or TRBD2 (6 bases each). There are 15 residues in the CDR3. The germline V gene has CDR1 SGHTA and CDR2 FQGNSA. V was shortened by 7 bases and J by 7 bases, with 20 bases between the two germline ends. CDR3 DNA sequence: TGTGCCAGCAACCCGGGGTGGGGGGCTGGGAATGAGCAGTTCTTC. Its protein is CASNPGWGAGNEQFF. Full variable domain (outside the CDR3, taken from reference TRBV7-2 and TRBJ2-1): GAGVSQSPSNKVTEKGKDVELRCDPISGHTALYWYRQSLGQGLEFLIYFQGNSAPDKSGLPSDRFSAERTGGSVSTLTIQRTQQEDSAVYLCASNPGWGAGNEQFFGPGTRLTVL.

In the case of this clonotype: A much larger clone lies one base from this, so it may be a read error. The chain carries TRBV15 and TRBJ2-2; D gene ambiguous. This CDR3 comprises 14 residues. The germline V gene encodes CDR1 LNHNV and CDR2 YYDKDF (reference sequence). The CDR3 sequence: CPTSRHQDPGELFF. The DNA of the CDR3 is TGTCCCACCAGCAGACACCAGGACCCCGGGGAGCTGTTTTTT.

This clonotype was seen at least ten times. The rearrangement joins TRBV15 to TRBJ2-5, with 7 bases fitting TRBD1. V lost 0 bases to trimming and J lost 2 bases; unmatched junction nucleotides: 6. The CDR3 sequence is 16 residues long. Germline V gives CDR1 LNHNV, CDR2 YYDKDF (reference sequence). CDR3 nucleotides: TGTGCCACCAGCAGAGAATACACAGGGGTGCAAGAGACCCAGTACTTC. Protein product: CATSREYTGVQETQYF.

The chain employs TRBV11-2 and TRBJ2-3; 8 bases match TRBD1. The CDR3 is 12 residues long. CDR1 and CDR2 (germline): SGHAT, FQNNGV. J gave up 10 bases and V 0 bases, and 0 bases lay outside the gene matches. CDR3 in amino acids: CASSLEQGAQYF. CDR3 in DNA: TGTGCCAGCAGCTTAGAACAGGGGGCGCAGTATTTT.

V usage is TRBV7-8 and J usage is TRBJ1-1, with D maybe TRBD1 (6 bases). This CDR3 comprises 15 residues. V was shortened by 2 bases and J by 1 base, with 11 bases between the two germline ends. Germline lookup yields CDR1 SGHVS and CDR2 FQNEAQ. CDR3 nucleotide sequence: TGTGCCAGCAGCTTAAATCGAGGGGGGAACACTGAAGCTTTCTTT. It codes for CASSLNRGGNTEAFF.

Note on this clonotype: A much more abundant neighbour one base away suggests this may be a read error. V usage is TRBV5-6 and J usage is TRBJ2-1; tentative D call: TRBD2 (5 bases). Looked up from germline, CDR1 is SGHDT and CDR2 is YYEEEE. This CDR3 contains 13 residues. The CDR3 here is CASGLSGSGEQFF. In nucleotides, the CDR3 is TGTGCCAGCGGCTTAAGCGGCTCGGGGGAGCAGTTCTTC.

To note about this clonotype: A read error may be the cause here, since a much bigger clone is one base away. The rearrangement joins TRBV2 to TRBJ2-4, with D possibly called TRBD1 or TRBD2 (5 bases each). The J call may be wrong; the DNA end is better matched by TRBJ2-5. The CDR3 contains 16 residues. CDR1 SNHLY and CDR2 FYNNEI come from the germline V gene. CDR3 residues: CASRGPGAGGGGTQYF. CDR3 DNA: TGTGCCAGCAGAGGTCCCGGGGCAGGCGGTGGAGGGACCCAGTACTTC.

This clonotype has only a few counts. It may be a read error: a sequence one base away is much more abundant. The chain is built from TRBV7-9 and TRBJ1-2; 8 bases are shared with TRBD1. The CDR3 spans 15 residues. V shed 4 bases and J 2 bases; nucleotides not matched to a gene: 6. CDR1 and CDR2 (germline): SEHNR, FQNEAQ (reference sequence). The CDR3 bases are TGTGCCAGCAGCTCGGGACAGGAAAAAAACTATGGCTACACCTTC. It translates to CASSSGQEKNYGYTF.